This TCR beta chain was identified in a study of T cell changes during pregnancy in multiple sclerosis. The CDR3 contains 16 residues. Germline V CDR1 and CDR2: SEHNR, FQNEAQ (reference sequence). V dropped 3 bases and J dropped 7; count of bases not matched to a gene: 11. Assay used: immunoSEQ multiplex PCR; TCRdb lists only in-frame clones, some missing. The sample shows tens of thousands of clones, 85% to 95% of them seen only once. This sample comprised peripheral blood, obtained in the first trimester of pregnancy. The source is a female donor with multiple sclerosis, enrolled in a pregnancy study. The chain is built from TRBV7-9 and TRBJ1-1; 10 positions match TRBD1. The CDR3 nucleotides are TGTGCCAGCAGCTTGACAGGGGGCCTATTAACCAGTGAAGCTTTCTTT. Its protein product is CASSLTGGLLTSEAFF.